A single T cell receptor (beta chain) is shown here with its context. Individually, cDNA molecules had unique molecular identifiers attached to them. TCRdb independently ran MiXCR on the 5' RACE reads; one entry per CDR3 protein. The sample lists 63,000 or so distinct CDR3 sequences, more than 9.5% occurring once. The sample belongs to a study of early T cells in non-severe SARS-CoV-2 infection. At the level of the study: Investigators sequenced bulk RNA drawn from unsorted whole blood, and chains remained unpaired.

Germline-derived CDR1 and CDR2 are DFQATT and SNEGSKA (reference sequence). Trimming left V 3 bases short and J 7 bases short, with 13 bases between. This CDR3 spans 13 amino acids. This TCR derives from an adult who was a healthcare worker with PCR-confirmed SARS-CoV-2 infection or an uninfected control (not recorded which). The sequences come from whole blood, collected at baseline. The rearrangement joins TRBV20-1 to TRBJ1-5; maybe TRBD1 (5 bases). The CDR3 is CSASFQGRQPQHF. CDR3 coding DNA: TGCAGTGCTAGTTTCCAGGGACGACAGCCCCAGCATTTT.